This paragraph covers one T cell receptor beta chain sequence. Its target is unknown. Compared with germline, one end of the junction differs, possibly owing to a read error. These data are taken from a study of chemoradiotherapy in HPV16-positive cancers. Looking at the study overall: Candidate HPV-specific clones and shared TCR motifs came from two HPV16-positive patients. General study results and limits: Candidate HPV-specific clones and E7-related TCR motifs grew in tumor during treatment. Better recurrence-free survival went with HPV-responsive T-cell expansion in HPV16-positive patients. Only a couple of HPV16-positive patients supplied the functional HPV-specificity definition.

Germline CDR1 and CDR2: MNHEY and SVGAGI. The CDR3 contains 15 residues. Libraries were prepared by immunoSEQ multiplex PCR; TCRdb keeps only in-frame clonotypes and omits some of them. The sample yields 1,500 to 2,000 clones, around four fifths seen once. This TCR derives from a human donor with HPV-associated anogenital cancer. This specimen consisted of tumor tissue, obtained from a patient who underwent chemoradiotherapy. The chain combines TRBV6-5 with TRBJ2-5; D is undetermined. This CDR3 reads CASSYLAARMETRYF. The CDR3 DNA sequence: TGTGCCAGCAGTTATTTGGCCGCACGGATGGAGACCCGGTACTTC.